The 8 T cell receptor beta chains below all came from one sample that was sequenced in a study of T cells in Graves' hyperthyroidism and ophthalmopathy. Amplification yielded TCR beta CDR3 regions, with RNA transcripts as the source. Carried out on the TCR CDR3, a first-round RT-PCR used the HTBI primer set. TCRdb fed the multiplex PCR reads into MiXCR, producing one record per CDR3 protein. The data show around 600,000 distinct CDR3 sequences, with over 12% seen just once and more than 6% held by the top ten. The sample taken for sequencing was blood. The receptor source for this set is a woman aged 18-29 years with Graves' ophthalmopathy.

This clonotype was observed many times. The chain carries TRBV2 and TRBJ2-7, with TRBD1 identical over 7 bases. Germline CDR1 SNHLY, CDR2 FYNNEI. The CDR3 runs to 14 residues. V was pared by 7 bases and J by 5 bases, with 11 bases of the junction left unmatched. The CDR3 DNA reads TGTGCCAGCACCGAATGGGACAGTGGCAACGAGCAGTACTTC. Protein sequence: CASTEWDSGNEQYF.

V usage is TRBV4-1 and J usage is TRBJ2-3; 11 bases are shared with TRBD2. This CDR3 comprises 18 residues. V lost 0 bases, J lost 2 bases, and 7 bases stayed unmatched. Germline V gene sequence: CDR1 MGHRA, CDR2 YSYEKL. The CDR3 sequence is CASSQERATSGITDTQYF. In DNA, the CDR3 is TGCGCCAGCAGCCAAGAACGGGCGACTAGCGGGATCACAGATACGCAGTATTTT.

This chain's CDR3 is CAWRTWDGAGVDSPLHF. In DNA form, the CDR3 reads TGTGCCTGGAGGACATGGGACGGGGCAGGGGTGGATTCACCCCTCCACTTT. V gene TRBV30 combines with J gene TRBJ1-6; the D gene is possibly TRBD1 (6 bases). The CDR3 is 17 residues long. Trimming removed 3 bases from V and 8 bases from J, with 23 bases in between. Germline loops: CDR1 GTSNPN, CDR2 SVGIG (reference sequence).

This clonotype was detected only a few times. The V and J genes are TRBV19 and TRBJ1-1; a weak D match, TRBD1 (5 bases). The V and J ends lost 2 bases and 3 bases respectively, with 19 bases between them. In germline, CDR1 is LNHDA, CDR2 SQIVND (reference sequence). This CDR3 is built from 17 residues. CDR3 in amino acids: CASSITGPSRGDTEAFF. The CDR3 DNA is TGTGCCAGTAGTATAACAGGTCCTTCCCGGGGAGACACTGAAGCTTTCTTT.

This clonotype was recorded many times. The CDR3 DNA is TGTGCCATCAGTGAAACCGGGACAGAAGAGACCCAGTACTTC. Protein: CAISETGTEETQYF. This chain uses TRBV10-3 with TRBJ2-5; 7 nucleotides line up with TRBD1. The CDR3 is 14 residues long. Germline V gene lookup returns CDR1 ENHRY and CDR2 SYGVKD. V was pared by 3 bases and J by 3 bases, with 4 bases of the junction left unmatched.

This clonotype was seen many times. The rearrangement uses TRBV12-3 or TRBV12-4 and TRBJ1-1, with D possibly TRBD1 on 5 matching bases. V was shortened by 8 bases and J by 7 bases, with 11 bases between the two germline ends. The CDR3 covers 11 residues. CDR3 nucleotides: TGTGCCAGCGGACCAGACAGTGAAGCTTTCTTT. The encoded protein is CASGPDSEAFF.

The sample holds many counts of this clonotype. V and J are TRBV30 and TRBJ2-5; D uncertain. The CDR3 has 12 amino acids. Per germline, CDR1 GTSNPN and CDR2 SVGIG (reference sequence). V lost 4 bases and J 2 bases, leaving 8 bases between the germline ends. The CDR3 loop is CAWTYGQETQYF. In DNA form, the CDR3 reads TGTGCCTGGACATACGGACAAGAGACCCAGTACTTC.

The J gene is TRBJ2-6, the V gene TRBV10-3, with D perhaps TRBD1 or TRBD2 (6 bases each). Germline V gives CDR1 ENHRY, CDR2 SYGVKD. The V and J ends lost 7 bases and 0 bases respectively, with 19 bases between them. CDR3 length: 18 amino acids. The CDR3 region is CAIKAMGGIHSGANVLTF. CDR3 coding DNA: TGTGCCATCAAGGCCATGGGGGGCATCCACTCTGGGGCCAACGTCCTGACTTTC.